This entry is about one TCR beta chain. Its antigen is not identified. Sequencing was performed with immunoSEQ multiplex PCR; in TCRdb, only in-frame clones are kept and a portion is missing. The sample carries roughly 160,000 clones, around 95% recorded once. The data were obtained in a study of T cell responses to AZD1222 COVID-19 vaccine. Turning to the study itself: Combined were second doses at about 4 or about 12 weeks.

Germline CDR1 SGHVS, CDR2 FQNEAQ. The CDR3 is 15 residues long. The trim removed 5 bases at V and 1 base at J, leaving 8 bases unmatched. Study-level findings and limits: Reports say nearly half of spike-specific TCRs go after unmutated variant regions.

This rearrangement joins TRBV7-8 to TRBJ2-7; TRBD2 agrees at 7 bases. The receptor was isolated from an adult in good health. The material was peripheral blood, obtained on day 0 of AZD1222 vaccination. The CDR3 DNA is TGTGCCAGCAGCGTCAGGGAGGGACGATCCTACGAGCAGTACTTC. This sequence encodes CASSVREGRSYEQYF.